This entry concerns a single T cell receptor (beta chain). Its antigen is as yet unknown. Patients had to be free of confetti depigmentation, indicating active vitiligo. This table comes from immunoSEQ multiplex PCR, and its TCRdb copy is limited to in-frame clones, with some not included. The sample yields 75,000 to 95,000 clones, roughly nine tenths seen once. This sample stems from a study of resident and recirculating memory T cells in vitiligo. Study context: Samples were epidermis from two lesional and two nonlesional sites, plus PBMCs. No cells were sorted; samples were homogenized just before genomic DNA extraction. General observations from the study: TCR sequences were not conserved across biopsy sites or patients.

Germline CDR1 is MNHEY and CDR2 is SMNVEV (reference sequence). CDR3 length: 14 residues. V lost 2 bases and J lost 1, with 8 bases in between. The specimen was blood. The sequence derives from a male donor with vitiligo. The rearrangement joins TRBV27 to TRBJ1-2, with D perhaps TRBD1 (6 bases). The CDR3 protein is CASSLGQHNYGYTF. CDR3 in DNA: TGTGCCAGCAGTTTAGGACAGCATAACTATGGCTACACCTTC.